This TCR beta chain derives from a study of blood T cells in healthy people across ages. This CDR3 comprises 15 residues. A sample-barcoded 5' primer and a J-beta primer mix were used in a second PCR of roughly 7 to 11 cycles. Via MiXCR, TCRdb re-called the 5' RACE reads, giving one row per CDR3 protein. This table has 1.5 million to 2 million distinct CDR3 sequences, around half appearing once. The sample holds one count of this clonotype. The source of this sequence is a woman aged 40 to 55 in good health. The chain employs TRBV12-3 or TRBV12-4 and TRBJ2-4, with 9 bases matching TRBD1. With the DNA end fitting TRBJ2-5 better, the J assignment may be wrong. Sequenced: blood. Here the CDR3 reads CASSLAGTGIETQYF. The CDR3, as DNA: TGTGCCAGCAGTTTAGCCGGGACAGGGATTGAGACCCAGTACTTC.